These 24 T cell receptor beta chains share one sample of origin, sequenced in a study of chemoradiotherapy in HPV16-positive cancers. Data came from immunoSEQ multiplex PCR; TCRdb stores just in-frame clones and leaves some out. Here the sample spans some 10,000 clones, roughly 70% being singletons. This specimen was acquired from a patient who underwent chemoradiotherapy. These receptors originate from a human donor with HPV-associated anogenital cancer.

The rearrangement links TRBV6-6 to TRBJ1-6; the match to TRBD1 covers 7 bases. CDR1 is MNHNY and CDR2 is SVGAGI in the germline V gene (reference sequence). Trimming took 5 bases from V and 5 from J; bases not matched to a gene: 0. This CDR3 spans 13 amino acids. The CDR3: CASSDRDNSPLHF. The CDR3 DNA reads TGTGCCAGCAGTGACAGGGATAATTCACCCCTCCACTTT.

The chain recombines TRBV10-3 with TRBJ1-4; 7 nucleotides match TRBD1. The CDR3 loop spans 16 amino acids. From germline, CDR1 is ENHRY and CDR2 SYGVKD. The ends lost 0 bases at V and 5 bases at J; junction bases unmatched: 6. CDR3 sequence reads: CAISESTTGSNEKLFF. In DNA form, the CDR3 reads TGTGCCATCAGTGAGTCGACGACAGGGTCGAATGAAAAACTGTTTTTT.

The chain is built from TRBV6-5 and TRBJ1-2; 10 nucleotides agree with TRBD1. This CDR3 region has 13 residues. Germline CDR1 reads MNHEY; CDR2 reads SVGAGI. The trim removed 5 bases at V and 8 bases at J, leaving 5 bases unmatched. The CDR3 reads CASSVGDRGGYTF. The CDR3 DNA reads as TGTGCCAGCAGTGTTGGGGACAGGGGCGGCTACACCTTC.

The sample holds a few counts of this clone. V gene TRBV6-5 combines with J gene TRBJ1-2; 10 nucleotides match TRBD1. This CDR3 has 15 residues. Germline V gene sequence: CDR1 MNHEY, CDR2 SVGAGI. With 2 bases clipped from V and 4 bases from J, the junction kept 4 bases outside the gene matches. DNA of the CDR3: TGTGCCAGCAGTTACCGAGACAGGGGGCTCTATGGCTACACCTTC. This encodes CASSYRDRGLYGYTF.

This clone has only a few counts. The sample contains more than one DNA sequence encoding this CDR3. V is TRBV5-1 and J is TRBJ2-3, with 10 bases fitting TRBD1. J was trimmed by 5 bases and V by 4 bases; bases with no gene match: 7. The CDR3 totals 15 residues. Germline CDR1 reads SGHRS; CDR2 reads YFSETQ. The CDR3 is CASSRQGQGQDTQYF. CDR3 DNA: TGCGCCAGCAGCCGCCAGGGACAGGGGCAAGATACGCAGTATTTT.

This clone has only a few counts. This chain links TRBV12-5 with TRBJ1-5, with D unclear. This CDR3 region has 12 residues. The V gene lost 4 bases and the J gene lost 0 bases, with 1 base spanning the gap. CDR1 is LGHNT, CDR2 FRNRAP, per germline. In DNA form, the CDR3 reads TGTGCTAGTGGTTATAGCAATCAGCCCCAGCATTTT. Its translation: CASGYSNQPQHF.

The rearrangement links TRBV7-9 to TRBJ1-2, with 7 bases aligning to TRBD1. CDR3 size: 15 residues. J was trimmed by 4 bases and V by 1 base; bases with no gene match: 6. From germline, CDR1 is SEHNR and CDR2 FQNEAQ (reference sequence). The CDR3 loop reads CASSLDRGGRYGYTF. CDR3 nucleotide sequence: TGTGCCAGCAGCTTAGACCGAGGGGGCCGCTATGGCTACACCTTC.

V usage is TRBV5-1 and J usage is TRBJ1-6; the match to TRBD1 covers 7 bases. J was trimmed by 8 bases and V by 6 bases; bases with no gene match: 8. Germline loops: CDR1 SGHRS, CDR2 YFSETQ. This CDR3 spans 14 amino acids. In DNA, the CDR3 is TGCGCCAGCAACACGGGACAGAGTCATTCACCCCTCCACTTT. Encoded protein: CASNTGQSHSPLHF.

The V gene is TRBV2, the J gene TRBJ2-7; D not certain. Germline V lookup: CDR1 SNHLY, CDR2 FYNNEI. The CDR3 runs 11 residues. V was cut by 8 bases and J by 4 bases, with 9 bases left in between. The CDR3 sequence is CASGLGYEQYF. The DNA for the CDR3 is TGTGCCAGCGGTCTGGGGTACGAGCAGTACTTC.

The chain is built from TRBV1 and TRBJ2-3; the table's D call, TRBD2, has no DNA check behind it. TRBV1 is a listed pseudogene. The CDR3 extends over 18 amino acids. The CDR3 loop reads CTSSQETPGLEVTDTQYF. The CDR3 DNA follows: TGCACCAGCAGCCAAGAGACTCCGGGACTAGAGGTAACAGATACGCAGTATTTT.

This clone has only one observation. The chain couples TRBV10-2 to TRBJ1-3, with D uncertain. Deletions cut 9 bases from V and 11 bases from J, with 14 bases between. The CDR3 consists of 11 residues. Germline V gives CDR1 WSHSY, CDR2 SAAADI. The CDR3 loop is CASSDSSSIYF. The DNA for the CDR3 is TGCGCCAGTTCAGACTCGAGCTCCATATATTTT.

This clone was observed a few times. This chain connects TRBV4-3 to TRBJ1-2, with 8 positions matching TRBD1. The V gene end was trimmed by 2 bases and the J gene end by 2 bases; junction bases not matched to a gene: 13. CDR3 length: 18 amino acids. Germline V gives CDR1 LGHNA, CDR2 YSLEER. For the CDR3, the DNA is TGCGCCAGCAGCCAACCTTCGGGGGGCCAGGGGGCGAACTATGGCTACACCTTC. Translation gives CASSQPSGGQGANYGYTF.

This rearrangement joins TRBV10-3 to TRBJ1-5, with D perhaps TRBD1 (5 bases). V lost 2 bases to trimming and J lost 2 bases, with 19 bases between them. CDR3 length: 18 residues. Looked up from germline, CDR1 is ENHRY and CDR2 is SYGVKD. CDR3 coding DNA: TGTGCCATCAGTGAGCGGAAGACGGGGACTCGTCGCAATCAGCCCCAGCATTTT. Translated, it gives CAISERKTGTRRNQPQHF.

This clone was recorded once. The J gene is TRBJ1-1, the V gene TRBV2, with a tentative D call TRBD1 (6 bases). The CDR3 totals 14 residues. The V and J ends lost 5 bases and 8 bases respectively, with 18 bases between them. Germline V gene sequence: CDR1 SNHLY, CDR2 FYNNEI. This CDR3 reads CASSLDRSAWEAFF. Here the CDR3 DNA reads TGTGCCAGCAGTTTGGACAGATCAGCGTGGGAAGCTTTCTTT.

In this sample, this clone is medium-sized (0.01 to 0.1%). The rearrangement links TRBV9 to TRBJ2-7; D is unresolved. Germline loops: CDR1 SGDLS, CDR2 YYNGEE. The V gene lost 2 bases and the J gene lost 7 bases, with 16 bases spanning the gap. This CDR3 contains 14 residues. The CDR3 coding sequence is TGTGCCAGCAGCGTGGACCTGGGCAGTAATGAGCAGTACTTC. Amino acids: CASSVDLGSNEQYF.

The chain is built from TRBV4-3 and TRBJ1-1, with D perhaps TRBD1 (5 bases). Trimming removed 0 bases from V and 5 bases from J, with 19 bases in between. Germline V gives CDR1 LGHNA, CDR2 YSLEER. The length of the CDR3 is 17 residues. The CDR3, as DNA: TGCGCCAGCAGCCAAGAAATTACAGGTAGGCTGCGGACTGAAGCTTTCTTT. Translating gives CASSQEITGRLRTEAFF.

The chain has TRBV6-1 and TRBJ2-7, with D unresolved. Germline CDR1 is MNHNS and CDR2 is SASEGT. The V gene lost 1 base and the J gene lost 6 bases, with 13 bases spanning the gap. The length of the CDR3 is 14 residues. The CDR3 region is CASSEVSYRSEQYF. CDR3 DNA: TGTGCCAGCAGTGAAGTTTCTTACAGATCCGAGCAGTACTTC.

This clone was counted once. The CDR3 DNA is TGTGCCATCAGCCAGGGGGTAGGAGAAAATGGCTACACCTTC. Translating it yields CAISQGVGENGYTF. The chain carries TRBV10-3 and TRBJ1-2, with 7 bases identical to TRBD1. V dropped 6 bases and J dropped 6; count of bases not matched to a gene: 10. CDR1 and CDR2 (germline): ENHRY, SYGVKD. This CDR3 is 14 amino acids long.

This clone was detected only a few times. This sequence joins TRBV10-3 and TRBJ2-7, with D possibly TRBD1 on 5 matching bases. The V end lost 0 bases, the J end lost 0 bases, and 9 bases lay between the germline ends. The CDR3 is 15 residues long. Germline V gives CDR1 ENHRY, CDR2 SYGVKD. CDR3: CAISESGQGSYEQYF. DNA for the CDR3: TGTGCCATCAGTGAGTCGGGTCAGGGCTCCTACGAGCAGTACTTC.

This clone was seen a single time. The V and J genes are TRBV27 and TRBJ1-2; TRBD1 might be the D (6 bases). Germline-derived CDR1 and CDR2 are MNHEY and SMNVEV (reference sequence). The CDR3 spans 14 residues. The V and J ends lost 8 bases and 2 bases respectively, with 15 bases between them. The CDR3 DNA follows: TGTGCCAGCGGGGGACAAGACCTAAACTATGGCTACACCTTC. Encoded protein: CASGGQDLNYGYTF.

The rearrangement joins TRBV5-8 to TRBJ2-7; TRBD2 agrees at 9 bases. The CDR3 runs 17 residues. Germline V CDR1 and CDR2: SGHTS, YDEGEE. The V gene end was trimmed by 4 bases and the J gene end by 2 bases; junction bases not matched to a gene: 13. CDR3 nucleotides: TGTGCCAGCAGCCGCGGGGGGGGACAGTTAAGAACCTACGAGCAGTACTTC. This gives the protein CASSRGGGQLRTYEQYF.

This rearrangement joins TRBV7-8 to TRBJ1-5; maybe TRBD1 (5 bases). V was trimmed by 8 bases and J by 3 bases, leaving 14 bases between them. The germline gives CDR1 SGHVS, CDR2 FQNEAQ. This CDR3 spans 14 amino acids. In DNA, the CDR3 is TGTGCCAGCTCGGGGGTGGGGAACAATCAGCCCCAGCATTTT. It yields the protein CASSGVGNNQPQHF.

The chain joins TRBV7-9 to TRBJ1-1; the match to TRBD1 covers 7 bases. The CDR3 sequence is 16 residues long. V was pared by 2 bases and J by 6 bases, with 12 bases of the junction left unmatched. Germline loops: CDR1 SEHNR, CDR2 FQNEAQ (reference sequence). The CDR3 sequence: CASSLTGADPSAEAFF. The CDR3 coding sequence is TGTGCCAGCAGCTTAACAGGGGCGGATCCCAGCGCTGAAGCTTTCTTT.

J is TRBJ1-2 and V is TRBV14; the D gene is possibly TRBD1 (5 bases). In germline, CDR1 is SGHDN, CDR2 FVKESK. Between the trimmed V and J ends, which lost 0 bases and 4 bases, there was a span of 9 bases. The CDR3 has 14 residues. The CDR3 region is CASSQDSGSYGYTF. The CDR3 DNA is TGTGCCAGCAGCCAAGATTCAGGGTCCTATGGCTACACCTTC.